A single sample gave rise to the 18 T cell receptor beta chains below, sequenced in a study of graft-versus-host responses after intestinal transplantation. These receptors lack a known antigen. Clones were read by immunoSEQ multiplex PCR, and TCRdb kept only the in-frame ones, dropping some. The sample shows 60,000 to 75,000 clones, roughly 90% of them seen only once. The material sequenced was unstimulated CD8+ T cells sorted from spleen or lymph node cells, taken before intestinal transplant. Receptor source: a human donor who received an intestinal transplant.

The rearrangement joins TRBV4-1 to TRBJ1-2; unclear D gene. The CDR3 covers 13 residues. Trimming took 5 bases from V and 4 from J, leaving 11 bases between them. Germline V gene data show CDR1 as MGHRA and CDR2 as YSYEKL. CDR3 sequence: CASSSEGAYGYTF. As DNA, the CDR3 is TGCGCCAGCAGCTCTGAGGGAGCCTATGGCTACACCTTC.

The chain combines TRBV13 with TRBJ2-1, with 10 bases lining up with TRBD1. CDR1 PRHDT and CDR2 FYEKMQ come from the germline V gene (reference sequence). The CDR3 contains 15 residues. With V trimmed by 4 bases and J by 4 bases, 4 bases remained unmatched. CDR3 residues: CASSSSGQGYNEQFF. The CDR3 DNA is TGTGCCAGCAGCTCCTCGGGACAGGGGTACAATGAGCAGTTCTTC.

This chain connects TRBV30 to TRBJ2-3, with D tentatively TRBD2 (5 bases). V was pared by 1 base and J by 10 bases, with 9 bases between. The CDR3 covers 11 residues. Germline CDR1 reads GTSNPN; CDR2 reads SVGIG (reference sequence). CDR3 DNA sequence: TGTGCCTGGAGTGAATCCGGGGCGCAGTATTTT. Its protein is CAWSESGAQYF.

This chain joins TRBV4-1 and TRBJ1-6; TRBD1 matches 7 bases. Germline-derived CDR1 and CDR2 are MGHRA and YSYEKL. The CDR3 totals 16 residues. V was pared by 1 base and J by 7 bases, with 7 bases of the junction left unmatched. This CDR3 is CASSQVTGQDNSPLHF. CDR3 coding DNA: TGCGCCAGCAGCCAAGTCACCGGACAGGACAATTCACCCCTCCACTTT.

This rearrangement joins TRBV4-1 to TRBJ1-5, with D possibly TRBD1 on 5 matching bases. Germline V CDR1 and CDR2: MGHRA, YSYEKL. This CDR3 has 16 amino acids. Trimming took off 4 bases at V and 5 bases at J, with 18 bases between the two ends. CDR3 nucleotide sequence: TGCGCCAGCAGCCCTTGGGGGGGTGAGGTGGATCAGCCCCAGCATTTT. This translates into CASSPWGGEVDQPQHF.

The V gene is TRBV6-6, the J gene TRBJ1-2, with TRBD1 matching 10 bases. V dropped 5 bases and J dropped 4; count of bases not matched to a gene: 4. The CDR3 length is 14 residues. Germline CDR1 and CDR2: MNHNY and SVGAGI (reference sequence). The CDR3 DNA reads TGTGCCAGCAGTCCCCGGGACAGGGGCTATGGCTACACCTTC. It yields the protein CASSPRDRGYGYTF.

The chain joins TRBV27 to TRBJ2-7, with unresolved D. Germline values: CDR1 MNHEY, CDR2 SMNVEV (reference sequence). The CDR3 has 14 residues. With 3 bases removed from V and 0 bases from J, the gap between germline ends came to 9 bases. CDR3 sequence: CASSFLTGSYEQYF. The CDR3 nucleotides read TGTGCCAGCAGTTTCTTGACTGGCTCCTACGAGCAGTACTTC.

CDR3 nucleotides: TGCGCCAGCAGCTTGTTGTGGGGGCGCAAGGACACCGGGGAGCTGTTTTTT. Its translation is CASSLLWGRKDTGELFF. This chain links TRBV5-1 with TRBJ2-2; possibly TRBD1 for D (6 bases). The germline V gene encodes CDR1 SGHRS and CDR2 YFSETQ. The CDR3 sequence is 17 residues long. V lost 1 base and J 3 bases, leaving 16 bases between the germline ends. Filled out from reference TRBV5-1 and TRBJ2-2, the complete variable domain reads KAGVTQTPRYLIKTRGQQVTLSCSPISGHRSVSWYQQTPGQGLQFLFEYFSETQRNKGNFPGRFSGRQFSNSRSEMNVSTLELGDSALYLCASSLLWGRKDTGELFFGEGSRLTVL.

This clone was picked up many times. The chain recombines TRBV6-4 with TRBJ2-3; the match to TRBD2 covers 11 bases. V trimming: 2 bases; J trimming: 5 bases; junction bases outside the gene matches: 0. Germline V gene lookup returns CDR1 MRHNA and CDR2 SNTAGT. The CDR3 is made up of 14 amino acids. CDR3 in DNA: TGTGCCAGCAGTGACACTAGCGGGGGAGATACGCAGTATTTT. Its protein is CASSDTSGGDTQYF.

The chain employs TRBV11-2 and TRBJ2-2, with 9 bases lining up with TRBD2. Germline trimming cut 5 bases from V and 3 bases from J; bases unmatched to any gene: 10. The CDR3 runs to 17 residues. The V gene's germline CDR1 is SGHAT and CDR2 FQNNGV. Here the CDR3 DNA reads TGTGCCAGCAGCCCTTACCGACTAGCGGAATACACCGGGGAGCTGTTTTTT. Translation: CASSPYRLAEYTGELFF.

The V and J genes are TRBV19 and TRBJ1-5; TRBD1 might be the D (5 bases). The CDR3 has 14 amino acids. Germline V lookup: CDR1 LNHDA, CDR2 SQIVND (reference sequence). The V and J ends lost 4 bases and 5 bases respectively, with 12 bases between them. CDR3: CASSTYQGYQPQHF. CDR3 DNA sequence: TGTGCCAGTAGTACCTACCAGGGTTATCAGCCCCAGCATTTT.

A single count supports this clone. The chain carries TRBV11-2 and TRBJ1-1; TRBD1 aligns across 10 bases. The CDR3 has 18 amino acids. The V segment lost 1 base and the J segment 0 bases; nucleotides outside the gene matches: 8. Per germline, CDR1 SGHAT and CDR2 FQNNGV. CDR3: CASSLVIGTGAMNTEAFF. The CDR3 DNA sequence: TGTGCCAGCAGCTTAGTGATCGGGACAGGGGCCATGAACACTGAAGCTTTCTTT.

This clone appeared once. The chain uses TRBV5-1 and TRBJ2-1; the D gene is possibly TRBD2 (5 bases). Trimming took 4 bases from V and 0 from J, leaving 14 bases between them. This CDR3 has 16 amino acids. From germline, CDR1 is SGHRS and CDR2 YFSETQ. CDR3 residues: CASSRTPSGSYNEQFF. The CDR3 DNA reads as TGCGCCAGCAGCCGGACTCCATCCGGCTCCTACAATGAGCAGTTCTTC.

The chain links TRBV5-1 to TRBJ2-5; 11 bases are a match to TRBD2. This CDR3 spans 16 amino acids. Looked up from germline, CDR1 is SGHRS and CDR2 is YFSETQ. V lost 0 bases to trimming and J lost 5 bases; unmatched junction nucleotides: 6. CDR3 sequence reads: CASSLVIAGGPETQYF. The CDR3 DNA sequence: TGCGCCAGCAGCTTGGTAATAGCGGGAGGGCCGGAGACCCAGTACTTC. Supplemented by reference TRBV5-1 and TRBJ2-5, the full variable domain reads KAGVTQTPRYLIKTRGQQVTLSCSPISGHRSVSWYQQTPGQGLQFLFEYFSETQRNKGNFPGRFSGRQFSNSRSEMNVSTLELGDSALYLCASSLVIAGGPETQYFGPGTRLLVL.

CDR3 sequence (DNA): TGTGCCTGGAGTGTACACCGACAGGGTAACCACATGAACACTGAAGCTTTCTTT. It codes for CAWSVHRQGNHMNTEAFF. V usage is TRBV30 and J usage is TRBJ1-1, with 7 positions matching TRBD1. Germline V gene data show CDR1 as GTSNPN and CDR2 as SVGIG (reference sequence). CDR3 length: 18 residues. V lost 0 bases, J lost 0 bases, and 13 bases stayed unmatched.

The V call is TRBV5-1, the J call TRBJ2-7, with 9 nucleotides matching TRBD1. Germline V gives CDR1 SGHRS, CDR2 YFSETQ. V shed 3 bases, J shed 5 bases, and the junction held 9 bases outside the gene matches. The CDR3 spans 15 residues. The CDR3 coding sequence is TGCGCCAGCAGCTCAGGGACAGGGTTAGCCCACGAGCAGTACTTC. Its protein product is CASSSGTGLAHEQYF.

The chain recombines TRBV7-9 with TRBJ2-7, with D maybe TRBD2 (5 bases). This CDR3 has 13 residues. Per germline, CDR1 SEHNR and CDR2 FQNEAQ (reference sequence). The V end lost 5 bases, the J end lost 3 bases, and 11 bases lay between the germline ends. The CDR3 DNA reads as TGTGCCAGCAGCGCCACCGGGAACTACGAGCAGTACTTC. Residues: CASSATGNYEQYF.

This clone was detected only once. The chain links TRBV5-5 to TRBJ2-7, with a possible D match to TRBD1 (6 bases). Trimming left V 0 bases short and J 3 bases short, with 10 bases between. Per germline, CDR1 SGHKS and CDR2 YYEKEE (reference sequence). The length of the CDR3 is 14 residues. The CDR3 sequence is CASSLGTDFYEQYF. CDR3 coding DNA: TGTGCCAGCAGCTTGGGGACAGACTTCTACGAGCAGTACTTC.